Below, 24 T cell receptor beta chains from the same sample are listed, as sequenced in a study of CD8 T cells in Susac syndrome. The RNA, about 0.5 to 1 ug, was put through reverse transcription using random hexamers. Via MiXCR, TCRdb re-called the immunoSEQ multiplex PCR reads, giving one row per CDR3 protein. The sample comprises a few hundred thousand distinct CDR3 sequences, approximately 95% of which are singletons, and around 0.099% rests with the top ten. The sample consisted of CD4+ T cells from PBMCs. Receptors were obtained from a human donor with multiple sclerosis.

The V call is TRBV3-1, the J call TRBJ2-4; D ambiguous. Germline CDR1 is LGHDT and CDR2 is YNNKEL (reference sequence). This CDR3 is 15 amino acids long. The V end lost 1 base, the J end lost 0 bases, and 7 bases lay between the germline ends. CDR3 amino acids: CASSQGQTAKNIQYF. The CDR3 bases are TGTGCCAGCAGCCAAGGGCAGACAGCCAAAAACATTCAGTACTTC.

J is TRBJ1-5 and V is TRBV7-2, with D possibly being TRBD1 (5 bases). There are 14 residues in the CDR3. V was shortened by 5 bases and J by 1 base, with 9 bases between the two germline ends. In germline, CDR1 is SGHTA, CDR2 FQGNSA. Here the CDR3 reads CASSRRQSNQPQHF. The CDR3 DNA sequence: TGTGCCAGCAGCCGGCGACAGAGCAATCAGCCCCAGCATTTT.

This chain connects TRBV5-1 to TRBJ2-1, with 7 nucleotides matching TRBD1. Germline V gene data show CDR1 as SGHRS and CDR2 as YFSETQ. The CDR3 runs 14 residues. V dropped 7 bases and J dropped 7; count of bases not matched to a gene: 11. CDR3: CASHKGGPGNEQFF. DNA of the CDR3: TGCGCCAGCCATAAAGGGGGCCCGGGGAATGAGCAGTTCTTC.

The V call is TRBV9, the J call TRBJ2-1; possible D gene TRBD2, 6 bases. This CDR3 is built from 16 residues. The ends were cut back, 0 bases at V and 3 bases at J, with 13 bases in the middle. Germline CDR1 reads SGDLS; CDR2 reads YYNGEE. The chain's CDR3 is CASSVATAGFYNEQFF. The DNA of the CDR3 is TGTGCCAGCAGCGTAGCAACAGCGGGCTTCTACAATGAGCAGTTCTTC. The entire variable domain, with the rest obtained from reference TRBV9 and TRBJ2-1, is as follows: DSGVTQTPKHLITATGQRVTLRCSPRSGDLSVYWYQQSLDQGLQFLIQYYNGEERAKGNILERFSAQQFPDLHSELNLSSLELGDSALYFCASSVATAGFYNEQFFGPGTRLTVL.

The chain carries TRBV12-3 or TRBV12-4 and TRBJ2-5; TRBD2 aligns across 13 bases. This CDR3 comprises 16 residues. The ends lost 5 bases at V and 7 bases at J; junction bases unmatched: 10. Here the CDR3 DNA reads TGTGCCAGCAGTCTGCCGACTAGCGGGAGGATTGGGACCCAGTACTTC. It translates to CASSLPTSGRIGTQYF.

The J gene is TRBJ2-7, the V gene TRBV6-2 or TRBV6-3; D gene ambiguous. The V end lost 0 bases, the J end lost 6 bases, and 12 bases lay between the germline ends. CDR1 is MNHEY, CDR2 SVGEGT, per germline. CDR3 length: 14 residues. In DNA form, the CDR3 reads TGTGCCAGCAGTTACTCAGGTTCGAGTACCGAGCAGTACTTC. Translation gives CASSYSGSSTEQYF.

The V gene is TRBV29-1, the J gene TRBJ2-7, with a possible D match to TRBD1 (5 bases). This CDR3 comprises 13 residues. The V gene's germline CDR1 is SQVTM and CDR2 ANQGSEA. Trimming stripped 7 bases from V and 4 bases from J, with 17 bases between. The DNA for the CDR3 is TGCAGCGCTCGGGCCAGGGTTTCGTACGAGCAGTACTTC. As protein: CSARARVSYEQYF.

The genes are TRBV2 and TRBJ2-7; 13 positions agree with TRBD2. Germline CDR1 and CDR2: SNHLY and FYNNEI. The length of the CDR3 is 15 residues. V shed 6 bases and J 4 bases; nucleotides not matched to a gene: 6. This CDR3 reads CASRDRTSGRYEQYF. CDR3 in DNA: TGTGCCAGCAGAGATAGGACTAGCGGGAGATACGAGCAGTACTTC.

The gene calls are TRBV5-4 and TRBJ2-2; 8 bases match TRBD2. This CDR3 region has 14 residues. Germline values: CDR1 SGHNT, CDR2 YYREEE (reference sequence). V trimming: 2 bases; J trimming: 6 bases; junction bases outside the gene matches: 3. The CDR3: CASSFAGGAGELFF. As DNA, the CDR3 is TGTGCCAGCAGCTTTGCGGGAGGCGCCGGGGAGCTGTTTTTT.

This CDR3 is CASSRTGPTGELFF. The DNA of the CDR3 is TGTGCCAGCAGTCGGACAGGGCCCACCGGGGAGCTGTTTTTT. The rearrangement uses TRBV12-3 or TRBV12-4 and TRBJ2-2; TRBD1 matches at 8 bases. V trimming: 5 bases; J trimming: 4 bases; junction bases outside the gene matches: 3. This CDR3 is built from 14 residues.

The CDR3 spells CASSPGQKSSYEQYF. Here the CDR3 DNA reads TGTGCCAGCAGTCCAGGACAGAAATCCTCCTACGAGCAGTACTTC. The J gene is TRBJ2-7, the V gene TRBV27; D perhaps matches TRBD1 (6 bases). Trimming left V 5 bases short and J 0 bases short, with 14 bases between. CDR1 is MNHEY and CDR2 is SMNVEV in the germline V gene (reference sequence). The CDR3 has 15 residues.

The CDR3 sequence: CASSYSGVSYNEQFF. The CDR3 DNA reads TGTGCCAGCAGTTACTCAGGAGTCTCCTACAATGAGCAGTTCTTC. V usage is TRBV6-5 and J usage is TRBJ2-1; no clear D. The V gene's germline CDR1 is MNHEY and CDR2 SVGAGI. CDR3 size: 15 residues. Trimming stripped 0 bases from V and 0 bases from J, with 6 bases between.

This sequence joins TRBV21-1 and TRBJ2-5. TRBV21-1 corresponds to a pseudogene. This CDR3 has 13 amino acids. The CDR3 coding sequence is TGTGCCAGCAGCAAACCGGGGGAAGAGACCCAGTACTTC. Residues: CASSKPGEETQYF.

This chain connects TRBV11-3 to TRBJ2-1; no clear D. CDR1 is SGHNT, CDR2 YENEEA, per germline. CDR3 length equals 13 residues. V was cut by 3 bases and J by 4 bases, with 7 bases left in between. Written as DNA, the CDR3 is TGTGCCAGCAGCTTGTCCGAGTACAATGAGCAGTTCTTC. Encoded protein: CASSLSEYNEQFF. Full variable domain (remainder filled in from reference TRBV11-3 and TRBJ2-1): EAGVVQSPRYKIIEKKQPVAFWCNPISGHNTLYWYLQNLGQGPELLIRYENEEAVDDSQLPKDRFSAERLKGVDSTLKIQPAELGDSAVYLCASSLSEYNEQFFGPGTRLTVL.

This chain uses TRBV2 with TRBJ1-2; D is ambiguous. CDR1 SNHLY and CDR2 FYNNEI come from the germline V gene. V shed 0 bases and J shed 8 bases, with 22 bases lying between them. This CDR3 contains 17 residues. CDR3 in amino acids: CASSEALLAGNLNGYTF. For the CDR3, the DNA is TGTGCCAGCAGTGAAGCGCTTTTGGCCGGGAATCTTAACGGCTACACCTTC. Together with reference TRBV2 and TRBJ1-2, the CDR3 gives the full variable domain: EPEVTQTPSHQVTQMGQEVILRCVPISNHLYFYWYRQILGQKVEFLVSFYNNEISEKSEIFDDQFSVERPDGSNFTLKIRSTKLEDSAMYFCASSEALLAGNLNGYTFGSGTRLTVV.

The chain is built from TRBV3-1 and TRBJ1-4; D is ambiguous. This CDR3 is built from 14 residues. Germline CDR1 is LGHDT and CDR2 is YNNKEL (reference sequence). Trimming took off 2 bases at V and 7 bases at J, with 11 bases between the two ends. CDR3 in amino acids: CASSQPEEREKLFF. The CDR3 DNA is TGTGCCAGCAGCCAACCAGAAGAACGTGAAAAACTGTTTTTT.

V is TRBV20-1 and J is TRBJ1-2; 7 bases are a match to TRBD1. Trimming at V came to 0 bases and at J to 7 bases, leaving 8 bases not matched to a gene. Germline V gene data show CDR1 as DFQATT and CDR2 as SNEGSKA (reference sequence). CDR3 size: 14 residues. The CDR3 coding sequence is TGCAGTGCTAGAGATCAGGGGGGGATTCGTGGCTACACCTTC. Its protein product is CSARDQGGIRGYTF.

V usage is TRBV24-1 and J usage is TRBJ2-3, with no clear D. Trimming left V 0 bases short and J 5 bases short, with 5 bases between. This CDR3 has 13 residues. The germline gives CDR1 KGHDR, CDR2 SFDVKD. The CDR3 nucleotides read TGTGCCACCAGTGATTTGGACCAAGATACGCAGTATTTT. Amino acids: CATSDLDQDTQYF.

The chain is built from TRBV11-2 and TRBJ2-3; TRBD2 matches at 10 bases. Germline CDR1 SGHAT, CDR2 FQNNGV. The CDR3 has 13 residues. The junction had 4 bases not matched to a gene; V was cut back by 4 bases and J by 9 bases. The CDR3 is CASSSNSGRTQYF. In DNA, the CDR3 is TGTGCCAGCAGCTCGAATAGCGGGAGGACGCAGTATTTT.

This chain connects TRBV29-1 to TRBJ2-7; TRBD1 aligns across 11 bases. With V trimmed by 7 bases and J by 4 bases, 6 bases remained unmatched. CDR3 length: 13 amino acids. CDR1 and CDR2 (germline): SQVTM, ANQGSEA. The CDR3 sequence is CSAGQGAEYEQYF. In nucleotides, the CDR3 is TGCAGCGCCGGACAGGGGGCGGAATACGAGCAGTACTTC.

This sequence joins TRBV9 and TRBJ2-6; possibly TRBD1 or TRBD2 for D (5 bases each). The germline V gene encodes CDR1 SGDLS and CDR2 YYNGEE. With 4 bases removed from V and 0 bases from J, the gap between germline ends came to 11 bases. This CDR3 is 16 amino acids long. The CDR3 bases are TGTGCCAGCAGCATCTGGGGGTCCTCTGGGGCCAACGTCCTGACTTTC. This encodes CASSIWGSSGANVLTF.

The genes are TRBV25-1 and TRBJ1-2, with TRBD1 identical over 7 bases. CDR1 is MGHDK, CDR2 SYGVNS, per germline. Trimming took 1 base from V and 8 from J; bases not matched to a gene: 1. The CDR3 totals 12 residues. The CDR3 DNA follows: TGTGCCAGCAGTGAATCGGGACAGGGCTACACCTTC. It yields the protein CASSESGQGYTF.

This CDR3 reads CASSLFGGQNEKLFF. The CDR3 nucleotides read TGTGCCAGCAGTTTATTCGGGGGACAAAATGAAAAACTGTTTTTT. The rearrangement joins TRBV27 to TRBJ1-4; a possible D gene is TRBD1 (6 bases). The germline CDR1 and CDR2 sequences are MNHEY and SMNVEV (reference sequence). This CDR3 is built from 15 residues. V lost 1 base and J 5 bases, leaving 11 bases between the germline ends.

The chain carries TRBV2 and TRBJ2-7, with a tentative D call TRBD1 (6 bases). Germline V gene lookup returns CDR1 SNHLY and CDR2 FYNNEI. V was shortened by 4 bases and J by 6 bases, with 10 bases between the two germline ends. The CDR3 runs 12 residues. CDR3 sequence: CASSAQGPEQYF. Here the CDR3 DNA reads TGTGCCAGCAGTGCCCAGGGGCCCGAGCAGTACTTC.